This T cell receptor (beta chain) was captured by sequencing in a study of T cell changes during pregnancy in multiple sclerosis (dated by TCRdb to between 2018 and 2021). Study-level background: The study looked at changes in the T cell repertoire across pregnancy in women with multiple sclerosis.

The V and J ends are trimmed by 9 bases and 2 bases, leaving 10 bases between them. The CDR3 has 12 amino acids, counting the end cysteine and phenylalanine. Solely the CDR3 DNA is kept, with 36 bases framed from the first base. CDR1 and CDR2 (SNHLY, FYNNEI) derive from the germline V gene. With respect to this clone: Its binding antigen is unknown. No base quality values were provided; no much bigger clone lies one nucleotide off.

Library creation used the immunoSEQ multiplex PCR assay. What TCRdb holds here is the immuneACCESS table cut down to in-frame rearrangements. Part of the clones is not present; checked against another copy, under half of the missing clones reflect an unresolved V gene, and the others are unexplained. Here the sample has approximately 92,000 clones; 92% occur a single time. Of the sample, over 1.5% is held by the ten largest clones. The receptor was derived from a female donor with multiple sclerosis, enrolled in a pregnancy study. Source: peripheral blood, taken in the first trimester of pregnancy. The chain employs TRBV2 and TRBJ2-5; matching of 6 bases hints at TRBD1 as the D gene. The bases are TGTGCCAGTAGGACAGATCAAGAGACCCAGTACTTC. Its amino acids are CASRTDQETQYF.